A single sample is the source of the 13 T cell receptor beta chains below, sequenced in a study of shared clonotypes between healthy human individuals. Measured with immunoSEQ multiplex PCR; TCRdb has only the in-frame clones, and not every one. Among about 490,000 clones listed, about 82% were seen once. Input material: PBMCs. These receptors were obtained from a woman between 40 and 55 years old in good health. Some clones in this sample may be carry-over from other donors' samples.

The chain carries TRBV5-4 and TRBJ1-1, with D perhaps matching TRBD1 (6 bases). The CDR3 contains 12 residues. In germline, CDR1 is SGHNT, CDR2 YYREEE (reference sequence). V lost 4 bases and J 4 bases, leaving 8 bases between the germline ends. The CDR3 DNA is TGTGCCAGCAGCCAGGGGAGCACTGAAGCTTTCTTT. It specifies CASSQGSTEAFF.

This clone was seen more than once but under ten times. V is TRBV5-8 and J is TRBJ2-1; 7 nucleotides align to TRBD1. V shed 0 bases and J 4 bases; nucleotides not matched to a gene: 4. The germline V gene has CDR1 SGHTS and CDR2 YDEGEE. The CDR3 length is 15 residues. The CDR3, as DNA: TGTGCCAGCAGCTTGGGACAGGGAGAATACAATGAGCAGTTCTTC. It specifies CASSLGQGEYNEQFF.

The chain uses TRBV5-4 and TRBJ1-3; perhaps TRBD1 as D (5 bases). CDR1 and CDR2 from the germline V gene are SGHNT and YYREEE (reference sequence). There are 15 residues in the CDR3. V gave up 0 bases and J gave up 4 bases, with 11 bases separating them. The CDR3 nucleotides read TGTGCCAGCAGCTTGGATGTGGGGCTAGGAAACACCATATATTTT. Encoded protein: CASSLDVGLGNTIYF.

The chain is built from TRBV7-9 and TRBJ2-2; D not certain. The CDR3 extends over 16 amino acids. Trimming left V 0 bases short and J 6 bases short, with 14 bases between. CDR1 is SEHNR and CDR2 is FQNEAQ in the germline V gene (reference sequence). The CDR3 coding sequence is TGTGCCAGCAGCTTAGCGCCCAATTTAGGGCCCGGGGAGCTGTTTTTT. Its translation: CASSLAPNLGPGELFF. Variable domain in full (rest from reference TRBV7-9 and TRBJ2-2): DTGVSQNPRHKITKRGQNVTFRCDPISEHNRLYWYRQTLGQGPEFLTYFQNEAQLEKSRLLSDRFSAERPKGSFSTLEIQRTEQGDSAMYLCASSLAPNLGPGELFFGEGSRLTVL.

This chain connects TRBV9 to TRBJ2-5, with 8 bases lining up with TRBD2. Per the germline V gene, CDR1 is SGDLS and CDR2 is YYNGEE. V gave up 3 bases and J gave up 5 bases; unmatched junction bases: 3. The CDR3 is made up of 13 amino acids. The CDR3 sequence: CASSDRLAETQYF. CDR3 nucleotide sequence: TGTGCCAGCAGCGACCGACTAGCGGAGACCCAGTACTTC.

This chain links TRBV11-2 with TRBJ2-5; TRBD1 agrees at 8 bases. V dropped 4 bases and J dropped 5; count of bases not matched to a gene: 18. The CDR3 extends over 18 amino acids. CDR1 is SGHAT, CDR2 FQNNGV, per germline. CDR3 sequence reads: CASSSRKSYRGRLETQYF. The CDR3 nucleotides read TGTGCCAGCAGCTCCAGAAAGTCATACAGGGGGAGGCTGGAGACCCAGTACTTC.

The V gene is TRBV6-6, the J gene TRBJ1-5, with D uncertain. The germline V and J ends were trimmed by 5 bases and 4 bases, with 15 bases remaining between them. The CDR3 runs to 15 residues. Germline V gives CDR1 MNHNY, CDR2 SVGAGI (reference sequence). The CDR3 DNA sequence: TGTGCCAGCAGTAGCGACGGCGGGTCAAATCAGCCCCAGCATTTT. Protein sequence: CASSSDGGSNQPQHF.

A few counts support this clone. The gene calls are TRBV14 and TRBJ2-1, with D possibly being TRBD2 (5 bases). V dropped 0 bases and J dropped 2 bases, with 17 bases sitting between them. Germline CDR1 SGHDN, CDR2 FVKESK. CDR3 length: 18 amino acids. The CDR3 is CASSQDGYSDYTYNEQFF. In nucleotides, the CDR3 is TGTGCCAGCAGCCAAGATGGTTATAGCGACTATACCTACAATGAGCAGTTCTTC. Complete variable domain (other parts from reference TRBV14 and TRBJ2-1): EAGVTQFPSHSVIEKGQTVTLRCDPISGHDNLYWYRRVMGKEIKFLLHFVKESKQDESGMPNNRFLAERTGGTYSTLKVQPAELEDSGVYFCASSQDGYSDYTYNEQFFGPGTRLTVL.

This clone was counted a few times. V is TRBV30 and J is TRBJ2-1, with 8 nucleotides matching TRBD2. J was trimmed by 3 bases and V by 7 bases; bases with no gene match: 8. This CDR3 comprises 14 residues. CDR1 is GTSNPN, CDR2 SVGIG, per germline (reference sequence). The CDR3: CALTGTSVYNEQFF. DNA of the CDR3: TGTGCCTTAACCGGGACTAGTGTCTACAATGAGCAGTTCTTC.

This clone turned up a few times. The chain uses TRBV16 and TRBJ1-1, with D tentatively TRBD1 (5 bases). The length of the CDR3 is 16 residues. V was trimmed by 4 bases and J by 2 bases, leaving 17 bases between them. The germline V gene encodes CDR1 KGHSY and CDR2 FQNENV. CDR3: CASSRSGSRGNTEAFF. The CDR3 region has the DNA TGTGCCAGCAGCCGGTCAGGGTCGCGGGGAAACACTGAAGCTTTCTTT.

This chain links TRBV5-1 with TRBJ2-5; D is undetermined. The CDR3 covers 13 residues. Trimming cost V 3 bases and J 5 bases, with 11 bases left between them. The germline V gene encodes CDR1 SGHRS and CDR2 YFSETQ. In DNA, the CDR3 is TGCGCCAGCAGCTCTGGCGGAACGGAGACCCAGTACTTC. Its protein product is CASSSGGTETQYF.

The CDR3 nucleotides read TGCGCCAGCAGCTGGTCCCGGGACAGGGACGGGGCCAATCAGCCCCAGCATTTT. It encodes CASSWSRDRDGANQPQHF. This rearrangement joins TRBV5-1 to TRBJ1-5; the match to TRBD1 covers 9 bases. The CDR3 has 18 residues. Germline CDR1 reads SGHRS; CDR2 reads YFSETQ. Germline trimming cut 3 bases from V and 3 bases from J; bases unmatched to any gene: 13.

The rearrangement uses TRBV4-1 and TRBJ2-7; possibly TRBD2 for D (5 bases). V lost 0 bases and J lost 6, with 15 bases in between. The CDR3 extends over 15 amino acids. Germline CDR1 MGHRA, CDR2 YSYEKL. The chain's CDR3 is CASSQDRRDPGEQYF. In DNA form, the CDR3 reads TGCGCCAGCAGCCAAGATCGTCGGGATCCCGGCGAGCAGTACTTC.